The next 7 T cell receptor beta chains were all read from a single sample in a study of follicular helper T cells after annual influenza vaccination. The repertoire was sequenced with immunoSEQ multiplex PCR; TCRdb's copy has only in-frame clones and lacks some. The sample has about 14,000 clones; around four fifths are singletons. The time point: 2014-2015 season, pre-vaccination. Sequenced here: CXCR5- memory CD4+ T cells sorted from blood, sampled on the day of influenza vaccination. The receptors come from an adult who received the influenza vaccine.

The DNA of the CDR3 is TGTGCCATCAGCGACCTCGTGAAGGGTAATTCACCCCTCCACTTT. It is translated as CAISDLVKGNSPLHF. The gene calls are TRBV10-3 and TRBJ1-6; D remains unclear. Germline V lookup: CDR1 ENHRY, CDR2 SYGVKD. The CDR3 length is 15 residues. V shed 6 bases and J shed 6 bases, with 15 bases lying between them.

Here the CDR3 reads CASRLIGTGEFDEQFF. DNA for the CDR3: TGTGCCAGCAGATTAATCGGGACAGGGGAATTCGATGAGCAGTTCTTC. This rearrangement joins TRBV4-2 to TRBJ2-1, with 10 bases that match TRBD1. From germline, CDR1 is LGHNA and CDR2 YNFKEQ. V shed 6 bases and J 8 bases; nucleotides not matched to a gene: 13. The CDR3 runs to 16 residues.

A single count supports this clone. The chain couples TRBV7-6 to TRBJ2-2; D remains unclear. V was cut by 6 bases and J by 4 bases, with 15 bases left in between. The germline V gene encodes CDR1 SGHVS and CDR2 FNYEAQ. This CDR3 has 15 amino acids. The CDR3 nucleotides are TGTGCCAGCAGAAAGGCCCTTGGCGTCACCGGGGAGCTGTTTTTT. This codes for CASRKALGVTGELFF.

The chain has TRBV5-1 and TRBJ1-6; D is unclear. Trimming took off 4 bases at V and 0 bases at J, with 8 bases between the two ends. CDR3 length equals 15 residues. Per the germline V gene, CDR1 is SGHRS and CDR2 is YFSETQ. In DNA, the CDR3 is TGCGCCAGCAGCATGGGTAGCTCCTATAATTCACCCCTCCACTTT. Translation: CASSMGSSYNSPLHF.

In DNA, the CDR3 is TGTGCCATTCGGGGCTCCCTTTACACAGATACGCAGTATTTT. It encodes CAIRGSLYTDTQYF. The rearrangement links TRBV28 to TRBJ2-3; D is tentatively TRBD1 or TRBD2 (5 bases each). The CDR3 has 14 amino acids. Trimming took off 10 bases at V and 2 bases at J, with 16 bases between the two ends. Germline-derived CDR1 and CDR2 are MDHEN and SYDVKM.

The J gene is TRBJ2-2, the V gene TRBV7-3, with D possibly matching TRBD2 (7 bases). Germline CDR1 reads SGHTA; CDR2 reads FQGTGA. The CDR3 consists of 17 residues. V was clipped by 0 bases and J by 6 bases, with 17 bases between them. The CDR3 loop is CASSLTVDGGLAGELFF. For the CDR3, the DNA is TGTGCCAGCAGCTTAACCGTCGACGGGGGGCTGGCCGGGGAGCTGTTTTTT. The variable domain in full, with the rest retrieved from reference TRBV7-3 and TRBJ2-2, is GAGVSQTPSNKVTEKGKYVELRCDPISGHTALYWYRQSLGQGPEFLIYFQGTGAADDSGLPNDRFFAVRPEGSVSTLKIQRTERGDSAVYLCASSLTVDGGLAGELFFGEGSRLTVL.

The chain employs TRBV7-6 and TRBJ2-7; a possible D gene is TRBD2 (6 bases). Deletions cut 6 bases from V and 2 bases from J, with 11 bases between. Per germline, CDR1 SGHVS and CDR2 FNYEAQ. This CDR3 has 13 residues. This CDR3 is CASSRGEAYEQYF. The CDR3 DNA reads TGTGCCAGCAGTCGTGGGGAGGCCTACGAGCAGTACTTC.